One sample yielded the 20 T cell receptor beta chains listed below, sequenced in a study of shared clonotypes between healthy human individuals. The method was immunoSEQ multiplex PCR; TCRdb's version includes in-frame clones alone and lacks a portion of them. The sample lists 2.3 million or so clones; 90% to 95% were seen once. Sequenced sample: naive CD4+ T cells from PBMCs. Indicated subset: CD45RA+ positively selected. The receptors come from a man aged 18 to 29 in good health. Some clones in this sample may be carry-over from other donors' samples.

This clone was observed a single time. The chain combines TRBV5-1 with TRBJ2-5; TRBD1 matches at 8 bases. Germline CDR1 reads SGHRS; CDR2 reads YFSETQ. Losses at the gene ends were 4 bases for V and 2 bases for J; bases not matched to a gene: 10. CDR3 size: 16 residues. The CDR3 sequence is CASSPPGQGGQETQYF. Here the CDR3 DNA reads TGCGCCAGCAGCCCCCCAGGACAGGGTGGGCAAGAGACCCAGTACTTC.

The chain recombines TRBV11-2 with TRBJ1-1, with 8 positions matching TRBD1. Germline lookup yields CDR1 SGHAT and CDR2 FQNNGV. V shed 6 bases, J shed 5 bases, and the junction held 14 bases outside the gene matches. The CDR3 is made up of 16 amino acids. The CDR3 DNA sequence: TGTGCCAGCAGACATGAGAAGGACAGGGTTGGGACTGAAGCTTTCTTT. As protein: CASRHEKDRVGTEAFF.

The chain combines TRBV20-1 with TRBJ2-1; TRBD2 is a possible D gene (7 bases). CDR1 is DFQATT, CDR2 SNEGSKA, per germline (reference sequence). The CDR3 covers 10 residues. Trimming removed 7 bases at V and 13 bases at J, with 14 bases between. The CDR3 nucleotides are TGCAGTGTTGAAACGGGGGGCCAGTTCTTC. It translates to CSVETGGQFF.

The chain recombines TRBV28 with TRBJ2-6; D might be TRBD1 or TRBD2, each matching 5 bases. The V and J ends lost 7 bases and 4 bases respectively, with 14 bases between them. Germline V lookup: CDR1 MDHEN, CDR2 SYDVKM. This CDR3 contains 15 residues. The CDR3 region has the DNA TGTGCCAGCACGCCGGGGACGGCCGGGGCCAACGTCCTGACTTTC. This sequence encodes CASTPGTAGANVLTF.

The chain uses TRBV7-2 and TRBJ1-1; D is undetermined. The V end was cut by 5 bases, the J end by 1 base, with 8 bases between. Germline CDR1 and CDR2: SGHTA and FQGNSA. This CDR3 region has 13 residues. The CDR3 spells CASSVLRNTEAFF. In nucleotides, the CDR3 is TGTGCCAGCAGCGTTTTACGGAACACTGAAGCTTTCTTT.

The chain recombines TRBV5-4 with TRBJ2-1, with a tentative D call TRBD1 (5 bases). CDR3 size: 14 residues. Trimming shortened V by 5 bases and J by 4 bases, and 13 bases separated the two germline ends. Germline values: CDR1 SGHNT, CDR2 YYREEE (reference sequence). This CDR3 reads CASSSDNLYNEQFF. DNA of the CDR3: TGTGCCAGCAGTTCGGACAACCTTTACAATGAGCAGTTCTTC.

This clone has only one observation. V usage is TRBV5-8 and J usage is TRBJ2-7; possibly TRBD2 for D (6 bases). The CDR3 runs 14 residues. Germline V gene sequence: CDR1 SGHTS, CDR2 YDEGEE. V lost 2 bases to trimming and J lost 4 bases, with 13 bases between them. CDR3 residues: CASSLGSGEYEQYF. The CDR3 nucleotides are TGTGCCAGCAGCTTAGGTAGCGGAGAGTACGAGCAGTACTTC.

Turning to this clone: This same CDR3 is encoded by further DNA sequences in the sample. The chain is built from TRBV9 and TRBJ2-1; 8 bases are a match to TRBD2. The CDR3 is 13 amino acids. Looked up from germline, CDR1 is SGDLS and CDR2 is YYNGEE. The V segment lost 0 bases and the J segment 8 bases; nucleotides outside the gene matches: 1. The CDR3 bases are TGTGCCAGCAGCGTAGAGGGACTAGATGAGCAGTTCTTC. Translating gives CASSVEGLDEQFF.

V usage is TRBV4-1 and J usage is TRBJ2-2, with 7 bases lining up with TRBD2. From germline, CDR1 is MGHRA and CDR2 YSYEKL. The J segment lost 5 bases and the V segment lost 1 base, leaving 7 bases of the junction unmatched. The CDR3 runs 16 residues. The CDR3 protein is CASSQAGRGGTGELFF. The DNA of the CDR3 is TGCGCCAGCAGCCAAGCAGGGCGCGGGGGAACCGGGGAGCTGTTTTTT.

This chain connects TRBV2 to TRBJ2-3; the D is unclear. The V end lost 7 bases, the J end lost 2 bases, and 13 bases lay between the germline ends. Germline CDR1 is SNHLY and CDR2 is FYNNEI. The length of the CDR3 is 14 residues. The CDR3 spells CASKPSSSTDTQYF. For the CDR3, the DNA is TGTGCCAGCAAGCCCAGTAGTTCCACAGATACGCAGTATTTT.

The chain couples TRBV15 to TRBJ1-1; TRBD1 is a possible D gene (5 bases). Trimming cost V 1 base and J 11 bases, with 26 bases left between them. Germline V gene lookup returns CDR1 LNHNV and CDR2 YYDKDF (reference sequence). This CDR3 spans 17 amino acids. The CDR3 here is CATSRVATRENPRYAFF. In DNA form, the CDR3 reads TGTGCCACCAGCAGAGTAGCGACCAGGGAGAACCCTAGATATGCTTTCTTT.

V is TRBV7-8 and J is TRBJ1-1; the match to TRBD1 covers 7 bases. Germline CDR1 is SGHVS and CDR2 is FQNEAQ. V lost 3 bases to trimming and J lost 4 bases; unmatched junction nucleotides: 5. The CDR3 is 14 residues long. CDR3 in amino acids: CASSFDRVGTEAFF. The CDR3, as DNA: TGTGCCAGCAGCTTCGACAGGGTCGGCACTGAAGCTTTCTTT.

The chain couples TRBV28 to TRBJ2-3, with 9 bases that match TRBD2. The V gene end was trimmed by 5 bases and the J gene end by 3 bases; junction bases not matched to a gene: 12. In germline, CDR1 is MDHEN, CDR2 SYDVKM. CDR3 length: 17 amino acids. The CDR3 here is CASSPPYSGSSTDTQYF. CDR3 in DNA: TGTGCCAGCAGTCCCCCGTATAGCGGGAGTAGTACAGATACGCAGTATTTT.

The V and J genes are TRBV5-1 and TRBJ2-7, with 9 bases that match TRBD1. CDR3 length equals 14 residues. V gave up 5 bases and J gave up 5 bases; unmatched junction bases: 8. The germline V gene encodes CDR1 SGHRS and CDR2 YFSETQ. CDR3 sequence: CASRPGTGSDEQYF. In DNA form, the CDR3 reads TGCGCCAGCAGACCCGGGACAGGGTCGGACGAGCAGTACTTC.

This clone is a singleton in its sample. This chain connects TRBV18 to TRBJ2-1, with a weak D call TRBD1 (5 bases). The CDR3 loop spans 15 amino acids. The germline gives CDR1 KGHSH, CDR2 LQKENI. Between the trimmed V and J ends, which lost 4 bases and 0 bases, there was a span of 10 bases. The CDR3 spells CASSRQRSSYNEQFF. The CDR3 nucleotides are TGTGCCAGCTCACGACAGCGCTCCTCCTACAATGAGCAGTTCTTC.

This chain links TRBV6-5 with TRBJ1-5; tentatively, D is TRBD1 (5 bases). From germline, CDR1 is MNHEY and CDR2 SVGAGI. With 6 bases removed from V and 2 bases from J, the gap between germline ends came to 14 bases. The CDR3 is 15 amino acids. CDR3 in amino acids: CASRSGGLGNQPQHF. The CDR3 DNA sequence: TGTGCCAGCAGATCGGGGGGGTTAGGCAATCAGCCCCAGCATTTT.

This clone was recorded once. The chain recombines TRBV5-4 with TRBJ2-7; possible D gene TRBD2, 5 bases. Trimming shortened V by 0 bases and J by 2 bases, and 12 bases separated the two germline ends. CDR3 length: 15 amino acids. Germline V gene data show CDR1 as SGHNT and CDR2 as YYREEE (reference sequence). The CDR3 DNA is TGTGCCAGCAGCTTGGCAAGCCTAGCCCCCTACGAGCAGTACTTC. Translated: CASSLASLAPYEQYF.

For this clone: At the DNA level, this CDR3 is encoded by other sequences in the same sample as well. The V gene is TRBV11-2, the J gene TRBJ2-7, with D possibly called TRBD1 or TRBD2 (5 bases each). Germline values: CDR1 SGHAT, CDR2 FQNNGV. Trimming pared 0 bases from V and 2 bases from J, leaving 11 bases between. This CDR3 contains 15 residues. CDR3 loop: CASSLEEGPTYEQYF. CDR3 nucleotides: TGTGCCAGCAGCTTAGAAGAGGGGCCGACCTACGAGCAGTACTTC. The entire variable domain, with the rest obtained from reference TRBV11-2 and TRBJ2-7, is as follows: EAGVAQSPRYKIIEKRQSVAFWCNPISGHATLYWYQQILGQGPKLLIQFQNNGVVDDSQLPKDRFSAERLKGVDSTLKIQPAKLEDSAVYLCASSLEEGPTYEQYFGPGTRLTVT.

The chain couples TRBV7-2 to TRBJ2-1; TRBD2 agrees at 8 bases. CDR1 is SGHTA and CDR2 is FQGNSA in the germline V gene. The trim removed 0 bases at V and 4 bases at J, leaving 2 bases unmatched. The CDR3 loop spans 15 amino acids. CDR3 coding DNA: TGTGCCAGCAGCTTAGCTCCTAGCGGGTACAATGAGCAGTTCTTC. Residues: CASSLAPSGYNEQFF.

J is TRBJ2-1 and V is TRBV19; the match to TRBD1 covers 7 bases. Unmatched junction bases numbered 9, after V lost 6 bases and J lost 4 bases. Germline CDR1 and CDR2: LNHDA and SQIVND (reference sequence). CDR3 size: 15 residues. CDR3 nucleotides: TGTGCCAGTAGAGTACCGGGACAGCCTTACAATGAGCAGTTCTTC. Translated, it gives CASRVPGQPYNEQFF.